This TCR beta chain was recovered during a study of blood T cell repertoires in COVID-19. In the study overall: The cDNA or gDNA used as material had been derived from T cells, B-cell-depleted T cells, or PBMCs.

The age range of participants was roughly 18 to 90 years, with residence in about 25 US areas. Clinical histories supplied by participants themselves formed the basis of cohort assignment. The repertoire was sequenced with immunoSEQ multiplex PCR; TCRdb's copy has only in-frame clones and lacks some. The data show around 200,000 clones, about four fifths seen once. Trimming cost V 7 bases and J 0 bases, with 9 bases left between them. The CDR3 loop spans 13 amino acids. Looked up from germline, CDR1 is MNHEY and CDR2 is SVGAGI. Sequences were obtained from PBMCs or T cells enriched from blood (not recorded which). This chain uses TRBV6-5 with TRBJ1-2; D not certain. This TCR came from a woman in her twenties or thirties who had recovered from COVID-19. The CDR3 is CASTGDSNYGYTF. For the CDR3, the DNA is TGTGCCAGCACTGGAGACTCTAACTATGGCTACACCTTC.